The TCR beta chain described here comes from a study of blood T cell repertoires in COVID-19. Across the study: COVID-19 samples, acute and convalescent, were from the United States, Italy and Spain.

In the authors' methods: Estimated nucleated cell counts came from reference gene primer amplification. The protocol was immunoSEQ multiplex PCR, while the TCRdb copy is restricted to in-frame clones and leaves out a portion. V and J calls and clone size are those listed in that table; D and trimming were worked out from the DNA. In the table there are more than 200,000 clones, around four fifths of which are singletons. Followed longitudinally, the Seattle patients had been enrolled during active infection. The TCR originated in a woman of 80 years or more with COVID-19, enrolled during active disease. The sequenced sample was peripheral blood.

CDR3 residues: CASSSPERFPETQYF. DNA of the CDR3: TGTGCCAGCAGTAGCCCGGAGCGGTTCCCAGAGACCCAGTACTTC. The chain combines TRBV28 with TRBJ2-5, with D possibly being TRBD2 (5 bases). CDR3 size: 15 residues. Trimming took 5 bases from V and 4 from J, leaving 17 bases between them. Germline V lookup: CDR1 MDHEN, CDR2 SYDVKM.